This TCR beta chain was found in a study of shared clonotypes between healthy human individuals. At the level of the study: Serving as donors were two women and a few men, whose ages spanned 18 to 49.

HIV-negative, healthy adults without recent acute infections or vaccinations were the donors. Assay: immunoSEQ multiplex PCR; the TCRdb copy retains only in-frame clones and omits some. The top ten clones hold roughly 12% of a sample with about half a million clones, 81% of them seen once. Sequencing was performed on PBMCs. The receptor comes from a woman aged 40 to 50 in good health. Some clones in this sample may be carry-over from other donors' samples.

The CDR3 reads CASSFGADTEAFF. As DNA, the CDR3 is TGTGCCAGCAGTTTTGGAGCCGACACTGAAGCTTTCTTT. The chain carries TRBV28 and TRBJ1-1; D unclear. Germline CDR1 is MDHEN and CDR2 is SYDVKM. Trimming pared 3 bases from V and 3 bases from J, leaving 8 bases between. The CDR3 loop spans 13 amino acids.